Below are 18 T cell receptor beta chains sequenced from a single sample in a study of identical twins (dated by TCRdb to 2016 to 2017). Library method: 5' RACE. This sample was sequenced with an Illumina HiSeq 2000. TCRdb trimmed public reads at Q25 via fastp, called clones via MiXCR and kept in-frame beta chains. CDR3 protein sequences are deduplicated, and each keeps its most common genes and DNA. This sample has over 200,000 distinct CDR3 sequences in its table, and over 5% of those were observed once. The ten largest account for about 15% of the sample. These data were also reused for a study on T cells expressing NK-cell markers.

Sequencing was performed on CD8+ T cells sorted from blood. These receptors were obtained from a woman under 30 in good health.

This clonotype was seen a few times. CDR3 sequence reads: CSANGGRAYNEQFF. The CDR3 DNA reads TGCAGCGCTAATGGCGGACGGGCCTACAATGAGCAGTTCTTC. The chain couples TRBV29-1 to TRBJ2-1; D ambiguous. CDR1 is SQVTM and CDR2 is ANQGSEA in the germline V gene. The CDR3 is made up of 14 amino acids. Trimming took 7 bases from V and 2 from J, leaving 15 bases between them.

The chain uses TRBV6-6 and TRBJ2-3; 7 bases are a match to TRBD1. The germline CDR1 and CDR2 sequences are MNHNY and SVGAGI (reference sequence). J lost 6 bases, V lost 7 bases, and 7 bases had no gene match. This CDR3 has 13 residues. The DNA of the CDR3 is TGTGCCAGCAATCGACAGGGCAAGGATACGCAGTATTTT. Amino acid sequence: CASNRQGKDTQYF.

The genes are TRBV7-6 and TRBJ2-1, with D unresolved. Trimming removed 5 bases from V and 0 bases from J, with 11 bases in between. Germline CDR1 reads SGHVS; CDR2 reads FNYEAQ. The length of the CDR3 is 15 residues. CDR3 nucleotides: TGTGCCAGCAGCCCAGTATTGGGCTCCTACAATGAGCAGTTCTTC. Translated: CASSPVLGSYNEQFF.

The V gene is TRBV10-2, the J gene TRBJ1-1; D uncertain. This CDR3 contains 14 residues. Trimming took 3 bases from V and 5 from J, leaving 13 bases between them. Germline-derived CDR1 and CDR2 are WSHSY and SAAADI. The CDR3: CASSENPGWTEAFF. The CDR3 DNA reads TGCGCCAGCAGTGAAAACCCAGGATGGACTGAAGCTTTCTTT.

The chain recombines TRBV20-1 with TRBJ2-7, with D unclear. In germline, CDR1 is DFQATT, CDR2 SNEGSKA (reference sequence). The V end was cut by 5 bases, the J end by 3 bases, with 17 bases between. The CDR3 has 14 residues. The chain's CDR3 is CSAPHTDKYYEQYF. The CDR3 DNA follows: TGCAGTGCTCCCCACACTGACAAGTACTACGAGCAGTACTTC.

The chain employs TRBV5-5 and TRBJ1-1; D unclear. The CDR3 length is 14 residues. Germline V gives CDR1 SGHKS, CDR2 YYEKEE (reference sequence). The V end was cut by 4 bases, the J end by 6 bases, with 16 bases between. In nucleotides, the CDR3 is TGTGCCAGCAGCCTTAGCGCGGGCGTCGCTGAAGCTTTCTTT. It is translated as CASSLSAGVAEAFF.

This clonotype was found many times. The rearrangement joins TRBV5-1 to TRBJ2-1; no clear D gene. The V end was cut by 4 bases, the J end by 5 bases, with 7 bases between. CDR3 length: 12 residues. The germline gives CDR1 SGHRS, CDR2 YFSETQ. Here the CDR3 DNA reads TGCGCCAGCAGCCACATTAACAATGAGCAGTTCTTC. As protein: CASSHINNEQFF.

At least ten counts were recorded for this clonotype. The CDR3 DNA reads TGTGCCAGCAGCTCCGGGGCGCCGAACACCGGGGAGCTGTTTTTT. It translates to CASSSGAPNTGELFF. The chain links TRBV13 to TRBJ2-2; D may correspond to TRBD1 or TRBD2 (5 bases each). With 4 bases removed from V and 0 bases from J, the gap between germline ends came to 9 bases. The CDR3 is made up of 15 amino acids. Germline V gives CDR1 PRHDT, CDR2 FYEKMQ (reference sequence).

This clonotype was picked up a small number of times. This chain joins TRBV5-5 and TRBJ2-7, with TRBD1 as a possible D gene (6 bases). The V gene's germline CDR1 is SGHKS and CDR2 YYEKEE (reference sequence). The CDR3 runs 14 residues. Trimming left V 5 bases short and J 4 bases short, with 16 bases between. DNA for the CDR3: TGTGCCAGCAGGGCGGCCGGGACACCTTACGAGCAGTACTTC. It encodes CASRAAGTPYEQYF.

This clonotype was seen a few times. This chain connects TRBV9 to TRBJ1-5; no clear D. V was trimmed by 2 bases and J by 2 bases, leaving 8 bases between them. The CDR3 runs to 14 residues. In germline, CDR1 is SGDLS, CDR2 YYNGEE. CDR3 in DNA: TGTGCCAGCAGCGTCGACCTAGGCAATCAGCCCCAGCATTTT. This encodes CASSVDLGNQPQHF.

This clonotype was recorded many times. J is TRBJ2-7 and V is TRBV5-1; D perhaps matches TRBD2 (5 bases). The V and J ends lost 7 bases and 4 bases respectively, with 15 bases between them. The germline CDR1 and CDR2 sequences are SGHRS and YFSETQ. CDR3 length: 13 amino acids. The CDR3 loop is CASAGLASYEQYF. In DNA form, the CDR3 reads TGCGCCAGCGCGGGCCTCGCCTCTTACGAGCAGTACTTC.

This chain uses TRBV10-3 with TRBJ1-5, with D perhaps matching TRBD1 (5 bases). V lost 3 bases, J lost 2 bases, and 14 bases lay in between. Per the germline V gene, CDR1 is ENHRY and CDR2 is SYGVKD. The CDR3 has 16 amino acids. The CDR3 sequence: CAISEARRDGNQPQHF. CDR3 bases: TGTGCCATCAGTGAAGCCCGCAGGGACGGCAATCAGCCCCAGCATTTT.

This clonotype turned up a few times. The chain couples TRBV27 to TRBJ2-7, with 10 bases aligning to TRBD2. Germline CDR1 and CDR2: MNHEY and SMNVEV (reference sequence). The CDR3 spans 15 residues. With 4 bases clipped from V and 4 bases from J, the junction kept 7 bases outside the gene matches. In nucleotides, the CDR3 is TGTGCCAGCAGTTATGCTAGCGGGAGTATGTACGAGCAGTACTTC. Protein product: CASSYASGSMYEQYF.

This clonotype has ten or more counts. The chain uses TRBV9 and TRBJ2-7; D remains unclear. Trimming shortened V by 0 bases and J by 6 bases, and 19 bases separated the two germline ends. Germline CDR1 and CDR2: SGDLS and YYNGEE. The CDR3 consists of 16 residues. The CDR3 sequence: CASSVEGDTPYCEQYF. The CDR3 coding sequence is TGTGCCAGCAGCGTAGAGGGTGACACCCCCTATTGCGAGCAGTACTTC.

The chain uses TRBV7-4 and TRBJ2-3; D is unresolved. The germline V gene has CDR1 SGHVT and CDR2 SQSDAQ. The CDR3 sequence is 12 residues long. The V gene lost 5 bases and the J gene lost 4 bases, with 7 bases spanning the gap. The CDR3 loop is CASSPFADTQYF. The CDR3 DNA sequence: TGTGCCAGCAGCCCTTTCGCAGATACGCAGTATTTT. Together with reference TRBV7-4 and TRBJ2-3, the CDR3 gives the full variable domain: GAGVSQSPRYKVAKRGRDVALRCDSISGHVTLYWYRQTLGQGSEVLTYSQSDAQRDKSGRPSGRFSAERPERSVSTLKIQRTEQGDSAVYLCASSPFADTQYFGPGTRLTVL.

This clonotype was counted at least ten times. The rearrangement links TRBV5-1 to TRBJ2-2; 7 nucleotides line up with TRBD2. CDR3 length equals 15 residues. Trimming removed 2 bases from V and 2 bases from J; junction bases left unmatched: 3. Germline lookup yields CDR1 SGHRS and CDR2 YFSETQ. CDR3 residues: CASSFSGRNTGELFF. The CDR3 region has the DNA TGCGCCAGCAGCTTTAGCGGGCGAAACACCGGGGAGCTGTTTTTT.

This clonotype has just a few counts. CDR3 region: CSARQGHEQYF. The CDR3 DNA is TGCAGTGCTAGACAGGGCCACGAGCAGTACTTC. V is TRBV20-1 and J is TRBJ2-7, with D possibly matching TRBD1 (5 bases). This CDR3 contains 11 residues. Trimming cost V 2 bases and J 5 bases, with 7 bases left between them. Germline CDR1 reads DFQATT; CDR2 reads SNEGSKA (reference sequence).

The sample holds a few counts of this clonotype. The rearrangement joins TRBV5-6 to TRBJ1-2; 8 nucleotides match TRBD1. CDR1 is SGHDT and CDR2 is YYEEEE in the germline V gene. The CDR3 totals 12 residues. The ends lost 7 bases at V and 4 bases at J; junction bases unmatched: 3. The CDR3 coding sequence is TGTGCCAGCCAAACAGGGGGCTATGGCTACACCTTC. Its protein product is CASQTGGYGYTF.